The 19 T cell receptor beta chains below were found in one sample sequenced in a study of blood T cell repertoires in COVID-19. Profiling relied on immunoSEQ multiplex PCR, and the TCRdb table lists in-frame clones only, not all of them. The data contain 120,000 to 150,000 clones, around nine tenths of them seen just once; the ten biggest clones take up over 9.5%. Sequenced input: peripheral blood. Receptors were obtained from a man between 45 and 60 years old with active or convalescent COVID-19.

The CDR3 region has the DNA TGTGCCATCAGCAGGGAACAGGGGGCAGGGGAGCAGTTCTTC. This codes for CAISREQGAGEQFF. The gene calls are TRBV10-3 and TRBJ2-1, with TRBD1 matching 9 bases. Germline values: CDR1 ENHRY, CDR2 SYGVKD. The CDR3 has 14 residues. After removal of 6 bases from V and 10 bases from J, the junction contained 10 bases not matched to a gene.

V usage is TRBV4-1 and J usage is TRBJ2-7, with 7 bases fitting TRBD2. Trimming at V came to 0 bases and at J to 6 bases, leaving 2 bases not matched to a gene. The CDR3 has 13 residues. Germline assignment: CDR1 MGHRA and CDR2 YSYEKL. The CDR3 DNA sequence: TGCGCCAGCAGCCAAGACCCGGGAGGCGAGCAGTACTTC. Its protein product is CASSQDPGGEQYF.

This sequence joins TRBV5-6 and TRBJ2-7; 7 bases map to TRBD1. Per germline, CDR1 SGHDT and CDR2 YYEEEE. J was trimmed by 2 bases and V by 4 bases; bases with no gene match: 6. There are 14 residues in the CDR3. The CDR3 DNA is TGTGCCAGCAGCCCGGGACAGAGGGCCTACGAGCAGTACTTC. Translation gives CASSPGQRAYEQYF. Using reference TRBV5-6 and TRBJ2-7 for the parts outside the CDR3, the full variable domain is DAGVTQSPTHLIKTRGQQVTLRCSPKSGHDTVSWYQQALGQGPQFIFQYYEEEERQRGNFPDRFSGHQFPNYSSELNVNALLLGDSALYLCASSPGQRAYEQYFGPGTRLTVT.

V is TRBV18 and J is TRBJ1-3; the D gene is possibly TRBD1 (5 bases). The CDR3 runs to 17 residues. With 2 bases removed from V and 0 bases from J, the gap between germline ends came to 14 bases. Germline V gene data show CDR1 as KGHSH and CDR2 as LQKENI. CDR3 sequence (DNA): TGTGCCAGCTCACCAATGGGCAGGGCCGACTCTGGAAACACCATATATTTT. Its translation is CASSPMGRADSGNTIYF.

This chain uses TRBV5-1 with TRBJ1-3; D might be TRBD1 (5 bases). Germline lookup yields CDR1 SGHRS and CDR2 YFSETQ. CDR3 size: 14 residues. The ends were cut back, 4 bases at V and 8 bases at J, with 16 bases in the middle. The CDR3 protein is CASSPGTEGDTIYF. The CDR3 DNA reads as TGCGCCAGCAGCCCCGGGACTGAGGGAGACACCATATATTTT.

The V and J genes are TRBV27 and TRBJ2-7; 14 bases are shared with TRBD2. CDR3 length: 20 amino acids. Unmatched junction bases numbered 15, after V lost 0 bases and J lost 5 bases. CDR1 is MNHEY and CDR2 is SMNVEV in the germline V gene (reference sequence). CDR3 loop: CASSLSPGTSGRFPLDEQYF. The CDR3, as DNA: TGTGCCAGCAGTTTATCCCCCGGGACTAGCGGGAGATTCCCTCTCGACGAGCAGTACTTC.

The J gene is TRBJ1-6, the V gene TRBV7-8; the D gene is possibly TRBD1 (6 bases). The CDR3 consists of 16 residues. V was pared by 5 bases and J by 6 bases, with 17 bases between. The germline CDR1 and CDR2 sequences are SGHVS and FQNEAQ. The CDR3 coding sequence is TGTGCCAGCAGCCCGGGGGGGGCAGGGAGTAATTCACCCCTCCACTTT. Its protein is CASSPGGAGSNSPLHF. Drawing the rest from reference TRBV7-8 and TRBJ1-6, the complete variable domain is GAGVSQSPRYKVAKRGQDVALRCDPISGHVSLFWYQQALGQGPEFLTYFQNEAQLDKSGLPSDRFFAERPEGSVSTLKIQRTQQEDSAVYLCASSPGGAGSNSPLHFGNGTRLTVT.

This clone has only a few counts. The J gene is TRBJ1-5, the V gene TRBV2, with TRBD1 matching over 7 bases. There are 13 residues in the CDR3. Germline loops: CDR1 SNHLY, CDR2 FYNNEI. With 9 bases clipped from V and 1 base from J, the junction kept 3 bases outside the gene matches. CDR3 protein: CASKGQSNQPQHF. The CDR3 DNA follows: TGTGCCAGTAAGGGACAGAGCAATCAGCCCCAGCATTTT. The variable domain in full, with the rest retrieved from reference TRBV2 and TRBJ1-5, is EPEVTQTPSHQVTQMGQEVILRCVPISNHLYFYWYRQILGQKVEFLVSFYNNEISEKSEIFDDQFSVERPDGSNFTLKIRSTKLEDSAMYFCASKGQSNQPQHFGDGTRLSIL.

The gene calls are TRBV11-2 and TRBJ2-5; a possible D gene is TRBD1 (6 bases). V was clipped by 4 bases and J by 5 bases, with 14 bases between them. The CDR3 extends over 14 amino acids. Germline CDR1 reads SGHAT; CDR2 reads FQNNGV. The CDR3 sequence is CASSSSDRRETQYF. In DNA form, the CDR3 reads TGTGCCAGCAGCTCCTCTGACAGGAGGGAGACCCAGTACTTC. The variable domain in full, completed from reference TRBV11-2 and TRBJ2-5, reads EAGVAQSPRYKIIEKRQSVAFWCNPISGHATLYWYQQILGQGPKLLIQFQNNGVVDDSQLPKDRFSAERLKGVDSTLKIQPAKLEDSAVYLCASSSSDRRETQYFGPGTRLLVL.

V is TRBV28 and J is TRBJ2-7; 11 bases agree with TRBD1. The ends lost 6 bases at V and 2 bases at J; junction bases unmatched: 15. CDR1 is MDHEN and CDR2 is SYDVKM in the germline V gene. The CDR3 covers 18 residues. CDR3 amino acids: CASSEGQGGILTPYEQYF. As DNA, the CDR3 is TGTGCCAGCAGCGAGGGACAGGGGGGGATCTTGACTCCCTACGAGCAGTACTTC.

The V gene is TRBV6-5, the J gene TRBJ1-2; 7 bases line up with TRBD1. This CDR3 has 16 amino acids. Losses at the gene ends were 0 bases for V and 4 bases for J; bases not matched to a gene: 8. Germline values: CDR1 MNHEY, CDR2 SVGAGI. CDR3: CASSYSTGLAGYGYTF. Here the CDR3 DNA reads TGTGCCAGCAGTTACTCGACAGGGCTTGCGGGCTATGGCTACACCTTC.

The chain employs TRBV3-1 (or the pseudogene TRBV3-2) and TRBJ2-1, with D tentatively TRBD1 (5 bases). The CDR3 extends over 14 amino acids. V lost 5 bases and J 4 bases, leaving 12 bases between the germline ends. CDR1 and CDR2 (germline): LGHDT, YNNKEL (reference sequence). CDR3 region: CASSGRQLYNEQFF. As DNA, the CDR3 is TGTGCCAGCAGCGGAAGACAGCTATACAATGAGCAGTTCTTC.

The chain joins TRBV28 to TRBJ1-5; D uncertain. V lost 5 bases, J lost 0 bases, and 11 bases lay in between. This CDR3 region has 15 residues. Per germline, CDR1 MDHEN and CDR2 SYDVKM. The CDR3: CASSHDLYSNQPQHF. CDR3 nucleotides: TGTGCCAGCAGTCACGACTTGTATAGCAATCAGCCCCAGCATTTT.

The chain couples TRBV20-1 to TRBJ1-4, with TRBD1 as a possible D gene (5 bases). The CDR3 consists of 11 residues. V lost 4 bases, J lost 9 bases, and 9 bases lay in between. The germline V gene encodes CDR1 DFQATT and CDR2 SNEGSKA (reference sequence). The CDR3 region has the DNA TGCAGTGCTACAGGGAGGAAAAAACTGTTTTTT. The encoded protein is CSATGRKKLFF.

The chain recombines TRBV4-1 with TRBJ2-1; TRBD2 aligns across 14 bases. From germline, CDR1 is MGHRA and CDR2 YSYEKL. CDR3 length equals 15 residues. V was clipped by 8 bases and J by 8 bases; unmatched bases: 8. CDR3 nucleotide sequence: TGCGCCAGCCACCCGGGACTAGCGGGAGCCGATGAGCAGTTCTTC. As protein: CASHPGLAGADEQFF.

The genes are TRBV2 and TRBJ1-3, with TRBD1 as a possible D gene (6 bases). The V end lost 6 bases, the J end lost 0 bases, and 12 bases lay between the germline ends. Germline V lookup: CDR1 SNHLY, CDR2 FYNNEI. The CDR3 extends over 15 amino acids. The CDR3 nucleotides are TGTGCCAGCAGAGACAGGCCCTACTCTGGAAACACCATATATTTT. This encodes CASRDRPYSGNTIYF.

This chain links TRBV11-3 with TRBJ1-4; D uncertain. Germline V gene sequence: CDR1 SGHNT, CDR2 YENEEA. Trimming left V 1 base short and J 7 bases short, with 7 bases between. CDR3 length: 13 amino acids. CDR3 protein: CASSLAYSEKLFF. CDR3 nucleotide sequence: TGTGCCAGCAGCTTAGCATACTCTGAAAAACTGTTTTTT.

This rearrangement joins TRBV2 to TRBJ2-3; D may be TRBD2 (5 bases). V was clipped by 2 bases and J by 6 bases, with 24 bases between them. The CDR3 is 18 residues long. The germline CDR1 and CDR2 sequences are SNHLY and FYNNEI. The CDR3 bases are TGTGCCAGCAGTGAACGGGTAGCGCGGAGCCGGTATGGTGATACGCAGTATTTT. Encoded protein: CASSERVARSRYGDTQYF.

The rearrangement links TRBV6-5 to TRBJ1-5; TRBD1 is a possible D gene (6 bases). CDR1 and CDR2 (germline): MNHEY, SVGAGI. Trimming took off 0 bases at V and 3 bases at J, with 9 bases between the two ends. There are 15 residues in the CDR3. CDR3 in amino acids: CASSYSSGANQPQHF. Here the CDR3 DNA reads TGTGCCAGCAGTTACTCATCAGGGGCCAATCAGCCCCAGCATTTT.